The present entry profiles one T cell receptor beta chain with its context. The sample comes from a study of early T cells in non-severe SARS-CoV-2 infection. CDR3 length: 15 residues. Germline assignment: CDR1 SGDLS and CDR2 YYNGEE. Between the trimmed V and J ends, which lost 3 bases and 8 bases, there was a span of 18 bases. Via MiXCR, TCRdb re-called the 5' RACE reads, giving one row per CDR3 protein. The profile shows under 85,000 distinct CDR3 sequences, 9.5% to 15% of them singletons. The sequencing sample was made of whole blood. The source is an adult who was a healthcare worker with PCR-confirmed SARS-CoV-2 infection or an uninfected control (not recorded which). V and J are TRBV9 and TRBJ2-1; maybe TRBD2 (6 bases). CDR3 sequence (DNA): TGTGCCAGCAGCGATGGGAGACTAGAAGCAGATGAGCAGTTCTTC. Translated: CASSDGRLEADEQFF.